What follows are 6 T cell receptor beta chains derived from one specimen sequenced in a study of blood T cell repertoires in COVID-19. Data came from immunoSEQ multiplex PCR; TCRdb stores just in-frame clones and leaves some out. The repertoire has about half a million clones, approximately 92% of them found once; the top ten carry approximately 0.9%. The sequencing input was peripheral blood. Source of these receptors: a man aged 18 to 29 with COVID-19, enrolled during active disease.

The chain is built from TRBV11-3 and TRBJ1-1, with a weak D call TRBD1 (6 bases). This CDR3 is built from 13 residues. CDR1 is SGHNT, CDR2 YENEEA, per germline. The V gene lost 5 bases and the J gene lost 11 bases, with 18 bases spanning the gap. CDR3 nucleotides: TGTGCCAGCAGCGCGAAGGAACAGGGAAAGGCTTTCTTT. Protein product: CASSAKEQGKAFF.

CDR3 nucleotides: TGTGCCTGGAATGCGGGGGCGAGCACTGAAGCTTTCTTT. This gives the protein CAWNAGASTEAFF. V usage is TRBV30 and J usage is TRBJ1-1, with D possibly being TRBD1 (6 bases). The CDR3 contains 13 residues. Germline lookup yields CDR1 GTSNPN and CDR2 SVGIG (reference sequence). The ends were cut back, 4 bases at V and 4 bases at J, with 13 bases in the middle.

This rearrangement joins TRBV24-1 to TRBJ2-2, with D unclear. Trimming took 4 bases from V and 4 from J, leaving 6 bases between them. CDR1 is KGHDR, CDR2 SFDVKD, per germline. The CDR3 extends over 13 amino acids. In DNA, the CDR3 is TGTGCCACCAGTGACAGGATCACCGGGGAGCTGTTTTTT. Its translation is CATSDRITGELFF.

The V gene is TRBV18, the J gene TRBJ1-6; 8 positions agree with TRBD1. There are 15 residues in the CDR3. The J segment lost 8 bases and the V segment lost 2 bases, leaving 5 bases of the junction unmatched. Germline V CDR1 and CDR2: KGHSH, LQKENI. This CDR3 is CASSPSTGGYSPLHF. The CDR3 coding sequence is TGTGCCAGCTCACCATCTACAGGGGGTTATTCACCCCTCCACTTT.

This clone appeared a single time. The rearrangement joins TRBV2 to TRBJ2-2, with TRBD2 as a possible D gene (6 bases). This CDR3 spans 13 amino acids. The V and J ends lost 6 bases and 7 bases respectively, with 12 bases between them. Germline CDR1 SNHLY, CDR2 FYNNEI. As DNA, the CDR3 is TGTGCCAGCAGGGGGGGACTTTTCGGGGAGCTGTTTTTT. Amino acid sequence: CASRGGLFGELFF.

V is TRBV11-1 and J is TRBJ2-1, with D tentatively TRBD1 (6 bases). Germline V CDR1 and CDR2: SGHAT, FQDESV (reference sequence). The CDR3 loop spans 15 amino acids. V lost 5 bases, J lost 4 bases, and 15 bases lay in between. In DNA, the CDR3 is TGTGCCAGCAGCCCTGACAGGAATAATTACAATGAGCAGTTCTTC. This gives the protein CASSPDRNNYNEQFF.